This T cell receptor (beta chain) stems from a study of Ad26.COV2.S vaccination and SARS-CoV-2 variants. The wider study: Ad26.COV2.S arm of COV1001 included the donor. Ad26.COV2.S given intramuscularly, once or twice 56 days apart.

The CDR3 has 13 amino acids. Germline CDR1 is LGHNA and CDR2 is YNFKEQ. The V end was cut by 5 bases, the J end by 4 bases, with 10 bases between. As to this clone: The antigen is not known.

TCRdb's table, derived via immunoSEQ multiplex PCR, lists solely in-frame clones and lacks some. The sample has roughly 420,000 clones, 88% seen once; the top ten hold around 3.6%. Indicated treatment: about 20 received Ad26.COV2.S at low or high dose, single or two shots; roughly 5 received placebo; per-sample allocation not given. Sampling took place 63 days after the first vaccine or placebo injection. An Ad26 vector expressing Wuhan-strain SARS-CoV-2 spike constituted the vaccine. Study-wide points: Similar non-spike TCR breadth was seen in vaccine and placebo recipients.

This sequence joins TRBV4-2 and TRBJ2-3, with D possibly TRBD1 on 6 matching bases. Sequenced material: peripheral blood, taken in a trial of Ad26.COV2.S vaccine versus placebo. The TCR sequence derives from a person between 18 and 60 years old who received the Ad26.COV2.S COVID-19 vaccine or a placebo. In DNA form, the CDR3 reads TGTGCCAGCAGCAAAGGGGGTGCAGATACGCAGTATTTT. Amino acid sequence: CASSKGGADTQYF.